A single sample gave rise to the 17 T cell receptor beta chains below, sequenced in a study of cytomegalovirus exposure and HLA in healthy donors. The PCR contained 60 Vbeta and 13 Jbeta primers. Sequencing used immunoSEQ multiplex PCR; TCRdb keeps in-frame clones, though not all of them. The profile shows about 200,000 clones, almost 85% of them singletons. Sequenced input: PBMCs. The receptor set was obtained from a woman in her forties or fifties in good health and CMV-seronegative.

This clone has just one count. The rearrangement uses TRBV29-1 and TRBJ2-7; D gene uncertain. Per germline, CDR1 SQVTM and CDR2 ANQGSEA. The CDR3 length is 12 residues. V lost 5 bases and J lost 2, with 10 bases in between. The CDR3 DNA is TGCAGCGTTTACGCAGTGACCTACGAGCAGTACTTC. Translating it yields CSVYAVTYEQYF.

V and J are TRBV5-1 and TRBJ2-7, with a tentative D call TRBD1 (7 bases). The CDR3 totals 15 residues. The germline V gene has CDR1 SGHRS and CDR2 YFSETQ. The V end was cut by 4 bases, the J end by 6 bases, with 20 bases between. The CDR3 loop is CASSPEGARGSEQYF. In DNA form, the CDR3 reads TGCGCCAGCAGCCCGGAGGGGGCCCGAGGGAGCGAGCAGTACTTC.

This clone was seen a few times. J is TRBJ1-2 and V is TRBV4-1; tentative D call: TRBD1 (5 bases). The length of the CDR3 is 15 residues. Looked up from germline, CDR1 is MGHRA and CDR2 is YSYEKL. V gave up 0 bases and J gave up 8 bases, with 16 bases separating them. The CDR3 protein is CASSQDGGETRGYTF. CDR3 DNA: TGCGCCAGCAGCCAAGACGGGGGGGAGACACGCGGCTACACCTTC.

This chain joins TRBV15 and TRBJ2-5; possibly TRBD2 for D (6 bases). The CDR3 has 15 residues. Per the germline V gene, CDR1 is LNHNV and CDR2 is YYDKDF (reference sequence). The germline V and J ends were trimmed by 8 bases and 4 bases, with 20 bases remaining between them. The CDR3 coding sequence is TGTGCCACCGGCCGGACTATCTCGTTTTCAGAGACCCAGTACTTC. It translates to CATGRTISFSETQYF.

The chain uses TRBV6-5 and TRBJ2-1; 8 positions agree with TRBD2. V lost 5 bases and J lost 10; bases outside the gene matches: 10. There are 14 residues in the CDR3. Germline V gene sequence: CDR1 MNHEY, CDR2 SVGAGI. DNA of the CDR3: TGTGCCAGCAGTGGACTTATAGCGGGGCGGGAGCAGTTCTTC. This sequence encodes CASSGLIAGREQFF.

The chain combines TRBV6-1 with TRBJ2-1, with TRBD2 matching over 8 bases. This CDR3 has 16 residues. V lost 4 bases and J lost 5; bases outside the gene matches: 10. The germline V gene encodes CDR1 MNHNS and CDR2 SASEGT. CDR3 bases: TGTGCCAGCAGTGGGAAACTAGCGGAGGGAAACAATGAGCAGTTCTTC. Amino acids: CASSGKLAEGNNEQFF.

This sequence joins TRBV7-3 and TRBJ2-5, with D possibly being TRBD2 (6 bases). This CDR3 spans 14 amino acids. Per germline, CDR1 SGHTA and CDR2 FQGTGA. The V end lost 1 base, the J end lost 10 bases, and 16 bases lay between the germline ends. In nucleotides, the CDR3 is TGTGCCAGCAGCTTAAAGAGCGGGCTGGGGGACCAGTACTTC. Protein product: CASSLKSGLGDQYF.

V usage is TRBV5-5 and J usage is TRBJ2-5, with 13 bases that match TRBD2. The CDR3 is 17 amino acids. Trimming removed 0 bases from V and 4 bases from J; junction bases left unmatched: 6. Germline-derived CDR1 and CDR2 are SGHKS and YYEKEE (reference sequence). CDR3 sequence (DNA): TGTGCCAGCAGCTTGGGCGGACTAGCGGGAGCGTCAGAGACCCAGTACTTC. The encoded protein is CASSLGGLAGASETQYF. Combining the CDR3 with reference TRBV5-5 and TRBJ2-5 gives the whole variable domain DAGVTQSPTHLIKTRGQQVTLRCSPISGHKSVSWYQQVLGQGPQFIFQYYEKEERGRGNFPDRFSARQFPNYSSELNVNALLLGDSALYLCASSLGGLAGASETQYFGPGTRLLVL.

This chain joins TRBV28 and TRBJ1-1; 9 bases map to TRBD1. The V segment lost 4 bases and the J segment 6 bases; nucleotides outside the gene matches: 6. Germline V CDR1 and CDR2: MDHEN, SYDVKM. This CDR3 has 14 amino acids. CDR3 in DNA: TGTGCCAGCAGTTCCCGGACAGGGGAGCCTGAAGCTTTCTTT. It specifies CASSSRTGEPEAFF.

In its sample, this clone was seen once. The CDR3 is CAWSVGGGGDEQFF. The DNA of the CDR3 is TGTGCCTGGAGTGTGGGCGGGGGAGGCGATGAGCAGTTCTTC. The genes are TRBV30 and TRBJ2-1; 7 bases fit TRBD2. V gave up 0 bases and J gave up 8 bases; unmatched junction bases: 7. CDR3 size: 14 residues. Looked up from germline, CDR1 is GTSNPN and CDR2 is SVGIG (reference sequence).

The chain uses TRBV9 and TRBJ2-5; D gene ambiguous. CDR3 length equals 13 residues. V was clipped by 1 base and J by 3 bases, with 7 bases between them. Germline loops: CDR1 SGDLS, CDR2 YYNGEE. In DNA, the CDR3 is TGTGCCAGCAGCGTATCTAGAGAAGAGACCCAGTACTTC. It specifies CASSVSREETQYF.

This clone occurred once. The rearrangement uses TRBV29-1 and TRBJ1-5; a possible D gene is TRBD1 (5 bases). CDR3 length: 14 amino acids. CDR1 is SQVTM and CDR2 is ANQGSEA in the germline V gene. Trimming stripped 7 bases from V and 2 bases from J, with 15 bases between. DNA of the CDR3: TGCAGCGCCCGAGTCTTAGGGGGCAATCAGCCCCAGCATTTT. It specifies CSARVLGGNQPQHF.

This sequence joins TRBV19 and TRBJ2-1; D may be TRBD1 (6 bases). Trimming cost V 2 bases and J 4 bases, with 15 bases left between them. The CDR3 has 16 amino acids. CDR1 is LNHDA and CDR2 is SQIVND in the germline V gene (reference sequence). The CDR3 region is CASSILVGALYNEQFF. CDR3 sequence (DNA): TGTGCCAGTAGTATACTAGTGGGGGCCCTTTACAATGAGCAGTTCTTC.

The gene calls are TRBV7-2 and TRBJ1-6; TRBD1 is a possible D gene (5 bases). V lost 5 bases to trimming and J lost 8 bases, with 10 bases between them. This CDR3 is 13 amino acids long. Germline CDR1 reads SGHTA; CDR2 reads FQGNSA. CDR3 DNA sequence: TGTGCCAGCAGCGCTGACAGTTATTCACCCCTCCACTTT. Amino acids: CASSADSYSPLHF.

The chain recombines TRBV2 with TRBJ2-7; TRBD2 matches at 7 bases. The CDR3 is 13 residues long. V trimming: 6 bases; J trimming: 3 bases; junction bases outside the gene matches: 5. Germline V gene sequence: CDR1 SNHLY, CDR2 FYNNEI. The CDR3 region has the DNA TGTGCCAGCAGAGAGCGGGGATACTACGAGCAGTACTTC. Its protein is CASRERGYYEQYF.

The chain recombines TRBV4-3 with TRBJ1-3; D uncertain. Germline V gene lookup returns CDR1 LGHNA and CDR2 YSLEER. Trimming removed 5 bases from V and 0 bases from J, with 8 bases in between. This CDR3 comprises 14 residues. In DNA, the CDR3 is TGCGCCAGCAGCTTCACTACCTCTGGAAACACCATATATTTT. Encoded protein: CASSFTTSGNTIYF.

With regard to this clone: At the DNA level, this CDR3 is encoded by other sequences in the same sample as well. This sequence joins TRBV7-2 and TRBJ2-1; D possibly corresponds to TRBD2 (5 bases). The CDR3 has 13 amino acids. Trimming took off 0 bases at V and 10 bases at J, with 10 bases between the two ends. Germline V gives CDR1 SGHTA, CDR2 FQGNSA. The CDR3 DNA reads as TGTGCCAGCAGCTTAGCGAGAGGGCCGGAGCAGTTCTTC. Amino acids: CASSLARGPEQFF.